This T cell receptor (beta chain) was profiled in a study of T cells after yellow fever vaccination. The study, taken as a whole, reports: Detected again after the booster were most primary-vaccination clones, at roughly 95% CD4 and 88% CD8.

Template switching with 5'RACE generated the TCR cDNA and added a universal primer site and UMIs. Each CDR3 protein is one row after TCRdb ran MiXCR on the 5' RACE reads. The sample has about 320,000 distinct CDR3 sequences; 3.5% to 4.5% are singletons. This clonotype was observed a handful of times. What it recognizes is unknown. This receptor was identified in a man younger than 35 who received the YFV17D yellow fever vaccine. Sample: PBMCs, taken 15 days after the yellow fever booster vaccination.

This CDR3 is CASSSNPRGYVYGYTF. The CDR3 DNA reads as TGTGCCAGCAGTTCGAATCCCAGGGGATACGTCTATGGCTACACCTTC. The rearrangement uses TRBV27 and TRBJ1-2; perhaps TRBD1 as D (6 bases). This CDR3 region has 16 residues. V was shortened by 4 bases and J by 4 bases, with 19 bases between the two germline ends. CDR1 and CDR2 (germline): MNHEY, SMNVEV (reference sequence).